The 15 T cell receptor beta chains listed next were all sequenced from one sample in a study of persistence of HIV-infected CD4 T cells. Cells were stimulated with CMV-infected fibroblast lysates at 8.5 to 10 ug/mL. Sorted nonresponding memory CD4+ T cells were CD40L-negative, CD69-negative, CD45RO-high. This was the immunoSEQ version 4 assay in survey mode. Sequencing used immunoSEQ multiplex PCR; TCRdb keeps in-frame clones, though not all of them. The sample gives 25,000 to 35,000 clones, more than 75% of which show up once; roughly 4.8% is in the top ten. Antigen specificity for these receptors is unknown. Here the sequenced sample was CD4+ T cells sorted from PBMCs after roughly 20-hour stimulation, taken from a patient who received antiretroviral therapy. The receptors come from an adult man with HIV who was CMV-seropositive.

The chain recombines TRBV7-2 with TRBJ2-4; 15 nucleotides align to TRBD2. Germline CDR1 and CDR2: SGHTA and FQGNSA. J lost 7 bases, V lost 3 bases, and 4 bases had no gene match. There are 16 residues in the CDR3. The CDR3 DNA reads as TGTGCCAGCAGCTTTGGACTAGCGGGGGGGTTGAACATTCAGTACTTC. Residues: CASSFGLAGGLNIQYF.

The V and J genes are TRBV9 and TRBJ2-7, with D possibly TRBD1 on 5 matching bases. Germline assignment: CDR1 SGDLS and CDR2 YYNGEE. The CDR3 consists of 11 residues. Trimming removed 4 bases from V and 7 bases from J, with 9 bases in between. The CDR3 DNA reads TGTGCCAGCAGCCGCGACAGAGAGCAGTACTTC. This encodes CASSRDREQYF. Together with reference TRBV9 and TRBJ2-7, the CDR3 gives the full variable domain: DSGVTQTPKHLITATGQRVTLRCSPRSGDLSVYWYQQSLDQGLQFLIQYYNGEERAKGNILERFSAQQFPDLHSELNLSSLELGDSALYFCASSRDREQYFGPGTRLTVT.

This chain uses TRBV7-8 with TRBJ1-2, with D hard to call. Per germline, CDR1 SGHVS and CDR2 FQNEAQ. Trimming cost V 5 bases and J 8 bases, with 18 bases left between them. The CDR3 has 14 residues. This CDR3 is CASSPGTLSKGYTF. CDR3 coding DNA: TGTGCCAGCAGCCCCGGTACCCTGAGTAAAGGCTACACCTTC.

This chain uses TRBV6-5 with TRBJ2-3; 12 bases align to TRBD2. V was clipped by 7 bases and J by 2 bases; unmatched bases: 4. CDR1 is MNHEY, CDR2 SVGAGI, per germline. CDR3 length equals 15 residues. In DNA form, the CDR3 reads TGTGCCAGCAATGGACTAGCGGGGACCACAGATACGCAGTATTTT. Protein product: CASNGLAGTTDTQYF.

The chain uses TRBV18 and TRBJ1-2, with D hard to call. V lost 0 bases and J 7 bases, leaving 15 bases between the germline ends. Germline V lookup: CDR1 KGHSH, CDR2 LQKENI. This CDR3 region has 15 residues. The CDR3 sequence is CASSPPGFGRFGYTF. The CDR3 region has the DNA TGTGCCAGCTCACCACCGGGTTTTGGACGCTTTGGCTACACCTTC.

The chain recombines TRBV24-1 with TRBJ1-2; D uncertain. V was cut by 6 bases and J by 2 bases, with 9 bases left in between. Germline CDR1 reads KGHDR; CDR2 reads SFDVKD. This CDR3 has 13 residues. The CDR3 reads CATSRGVNYGYTF. CDR3 in DNA: TGTGCCACCAGTCGCGGGGTCAACTATGGCTACACCTTC.

V and J are TRBV28 and TRBJ2-1; 9 nucleotides match TRBD2. This CDR3 has 16 residues. Looked up from germline, CDR1 is MDHEN and CDR2 is SYDVKM. V gave up 5 bases and J gave up 2 bases; unmatched junction bases: 7. The CDR3 sequence is CASSPLAGRTYNEQFF. The CDR3 DNA is TGTGCCAGCAGTCCCCTAGCGGGACGGACCTACAATGAGCAGTTCTTC. The full variable domain, in which reference TRBV28 and TRBJ2-1 provide the parts outside the CDR3, is DVKVTQSSRYLVKRTGEKVFLECVQDMDHENMFWYRQDPGLGLRLIYFSYDVKMKEKGDIPEGYSVSREKKERFSLILESASTNQTSMYLCASSPLAGRTYNEQFFGPGTRLTVL.

The CDR3 loop reads CASSLLGQMTDTQYF. The DNA for the CDR3 is TGCGCCAGCAGCTTATTGGGACAGATGACAGATACGCAGTATTTT. This chain links TRBV5-1 with TRBJ2-3, with TRBD1 matching over 7 bases. CDR1 is SGHRS and CDR2 is YFSETQ in the germline V gene. CDR3 length equals 15 residues. Trimming removed 2 bases from V and 3 bases from J; junction bases left unmatched: 6. Together with reference TRBV5-1 and TRBJ2-3, the CDR3 gives the full variable domain: KAGVTQTPRYLIKTRGQQVTLSCSPISGHRSVSWYQQTPGQGLQFLFEYFSETQRNKGNFPGRFSGRQFSNSRSEMNVSTLELGDSALYLCASSLLGQMTDTQYFGPGTRLTVL.

This chain joins TRBV24-1 and TRBJ1-4; D unresolved. The CDR3 has 13 amino acids. V gave up 2 bases and J gave up 6 bases, with 6 bases separating them. Per the germline V gene, CDR1 is KGHDR and CDR2 is SFDVKD. In DNA, the CDR3 is TGTGCCACCAGTGATTCCGGTTATGAAAAACTGTTTTTT. Its protein product is CATSDSGYEKLFF.

This chain uses TRBV18 with TRBJ2-7; 8 bases agree with TRBD1. Germline loops: CDR1 KGHSH, CDR2 LQKENI. The CDR3 sequence is 15 residues long. Trimming at V came to 5 bases and at J to 2 bases, leaving 8 bases not matched to a gene. The CDR3 here is CASSDRTGPTYEQYF. The CDR3 region has the DNA TGTGCCAGCTCAGACCGGACAGGGCCAACCTACGAGCAGTACTTC.

The chain carries TRBV28 and TRBJ1-1; possibly TRBD1 for D (5 bases). The germline V gene encodes CDR1 MDHEN and CDR2 SYDVKM. The CDR3 has 16 residues. Deletions cut 4 bases from V and 4 bases from J, with 19 bases between. The CDR3 DNA reads as TGTGCCAGCAGTTCCCCGGGGGGGGATAAGGGCACTGAAGCTTTCTTT. As protein: CASSSPGGDKGTEAFF. The complete variable domain, with remaining parts taken from reference TRBV28 and TRBJ1-1, reads DVKVTQSSRYLVKRTGEKVFLECVQDMDHENMFWYRQDPGLGLRLIYFSYDVKMKEKGDIPEGYSVSREKKERFSLILESASTNQTSMYLCASSSPGGDKGTEAFFGQGTRLTVV.

This chain connects TRBV10-3 to TRBJ2-2, with 10 bases fitting TRBD2. The CDR3 is made up of 16 amino acids. Per germline, CDR1 ENHRY and CDR2 SYGVKD. Losses at the gene ends were 4 bases for V and 2 bases for J; bases not matched to a gene: 4. DNA of the CDR3: TGTGCCATCAGTGGGCAGCGGGGGGGCAACACCGGGGAGCTGTTTTTT. The encoded protein is CAISGQRGGNTGELFF.

CDR3 sequence (DNA): TGTGCCAGCAGCTTAGGCATGGGGACAGATACGCAGTATTTT. It translates to CASSLGMGTDTQYF. The chain recombines TRBV7-9 with TRBJ2-3; D is unclear. CDR1 SEHNR and CDR2 FQNEAQ come from the germline V gene (reference sequence). Trimming removed 1 base at V and 3 bases at J, with 8 bases between. The CDR3 totals 14 residues.

The V gene is TRBV12-3 or TRBV12-4, the J gene TRBJ1-2, with D unclear. The V and J ends lost 5 bases and 7 bases respectively, with 14 bases between them. This CDR3 has 13 amino acids. The CDR3 here is CASSRFGSSGYTF. The DNA for the CDR3 is TGTGCCAGCAGTCGGTTTGGGTCCTCTGGCTACACCTTC.

The chain is built from TRBV6-5 and TRBJ1-6, with TRBD1 as a possible D gene (5 bases). CDR3 length equals 12 residues. Germline V gene lookup returns CDR1 MNHEY and CDR2 SVGAGI. V shed 7 bases and J shed 7 bases, with 8 bases lying between them. CDR3 in DNA: TGTGCCAGCATTCGGGGGAATTCACCCCTCCACTTT. This sequence encodes CASIRGNSPLHF.